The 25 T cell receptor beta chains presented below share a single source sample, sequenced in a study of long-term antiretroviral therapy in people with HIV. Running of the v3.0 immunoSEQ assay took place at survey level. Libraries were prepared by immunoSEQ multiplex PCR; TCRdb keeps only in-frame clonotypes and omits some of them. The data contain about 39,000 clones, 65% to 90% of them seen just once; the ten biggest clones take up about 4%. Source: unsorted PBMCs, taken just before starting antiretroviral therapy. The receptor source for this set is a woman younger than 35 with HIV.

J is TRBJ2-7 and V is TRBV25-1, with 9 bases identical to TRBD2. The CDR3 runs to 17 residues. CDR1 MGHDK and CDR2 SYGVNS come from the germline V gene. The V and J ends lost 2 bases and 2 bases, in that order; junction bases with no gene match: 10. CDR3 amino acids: CASSEPAAGGHTYEQYF. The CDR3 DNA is TGTGCCAGCAGTGAACCCGCAGCGGGAGGACATACCTACGAGCAGTACTTC.

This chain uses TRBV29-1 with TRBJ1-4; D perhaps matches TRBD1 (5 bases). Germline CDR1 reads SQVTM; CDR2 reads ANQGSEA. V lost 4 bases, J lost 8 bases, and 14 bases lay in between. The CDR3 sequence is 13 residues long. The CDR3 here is CSVGWQGKEKLFF. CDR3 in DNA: TGCAGCGTTGGTTGGCAGGGCAAAGAAAAACTGTTTTTT. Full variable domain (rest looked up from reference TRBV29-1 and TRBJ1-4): SAVISQKPSRDICQRGTSLTIQCQVDSQVTMMFWYRQQPGQSLTLIATANQGSEATYESGFVIDKFPISRPNLTFSTLTVSNMSPEDSSIYLCSVGWQGKEKLFFGSGTQLSVL.

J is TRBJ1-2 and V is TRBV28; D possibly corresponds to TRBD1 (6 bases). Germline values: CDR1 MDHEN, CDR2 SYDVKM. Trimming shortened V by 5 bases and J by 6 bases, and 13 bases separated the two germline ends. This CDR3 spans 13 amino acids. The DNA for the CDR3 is TGTGCCAGCAGTGAACAGGGTTTGGATGGCTACACCTTC. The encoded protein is CASSEQGLDGYTF.

CDR3 residues: CASSQDGDRENNEQFF. CDR3 DNA sequence: TGTGCCAGCAGCCAAGATGGGGACCGGGAGAACAATGAGCAGTTCTTC. V is TRBV4-2 and J is TRBJ2-1; weak D call: TRBD2 (6 bases). Deletions cut 0 bases from V and 5 bases from J, with 14 bases between. This CDR3 contains 16 residues. Germline V lookup: CDR1 LGHNA, CDR2 YNFKEQ.

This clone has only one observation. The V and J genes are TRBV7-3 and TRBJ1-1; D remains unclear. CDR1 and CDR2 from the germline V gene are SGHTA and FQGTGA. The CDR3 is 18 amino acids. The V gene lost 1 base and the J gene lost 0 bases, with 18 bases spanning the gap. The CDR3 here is CASSLIQQVEHLNTEAFF. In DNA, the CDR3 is TGTGCCAGCAGCTTAATCCAGCAAGTGGAGCACCTGAACACTGAAGCTTTCTTT.

The CDR3 protein is CASSEWGQGIDNEQFF. The DNA for the CDR3 is TGTGCCAGCAGTGAATGGGGACAGGGGATCGACAATGAGCAGTTCTTC. The chain links TRBV6-1 to TRBJ2-1; 10 bases line up with TRBD1. The CDR3 is made up of 16 amino acids. After removal of 2 bases from V and 5 bases from J, the junction contained 6 bases not matched to a gene. Germline values: CDR1 MNHNS, CDR2 SASEGT.

In nucleotides, the CDR3 is TGTGCCAGTAGTCCAGGAGGGCGCGAGCAGTACTTC. Protein sequence: CASSPGGREQYF. The genes are TRBV19 and TRBJ2-7; D may be TRBD2 (6 bases). Trimming took 5 bases from V and 6 from J, leaving 11 bases between them. The CDR3 consists of 12 residues. Germline V gene lookup returns CDR1 LNHDA and CDR2 SQIVND (reference sequence).

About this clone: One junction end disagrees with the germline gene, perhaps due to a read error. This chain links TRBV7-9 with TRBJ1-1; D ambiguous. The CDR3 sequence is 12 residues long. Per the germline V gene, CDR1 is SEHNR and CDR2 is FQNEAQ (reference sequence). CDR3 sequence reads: CASSLWAGLPYF. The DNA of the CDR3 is TGTGCCAGCAGCTTATGGGCAGGTCTACCGTACTTT.

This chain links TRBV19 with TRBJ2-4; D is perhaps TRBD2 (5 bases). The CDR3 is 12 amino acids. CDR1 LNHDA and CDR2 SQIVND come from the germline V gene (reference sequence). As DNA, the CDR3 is TGTGCTGTCGCGGAAGGCGGGCGCATTCAGTACTTC. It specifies CAVAEGGRIQYF.

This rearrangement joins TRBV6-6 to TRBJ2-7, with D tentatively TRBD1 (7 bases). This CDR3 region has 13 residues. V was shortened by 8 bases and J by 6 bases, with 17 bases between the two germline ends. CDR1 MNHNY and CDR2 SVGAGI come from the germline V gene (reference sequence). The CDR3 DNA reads TGTGCCAGCTTCCGGACAGGAGGGGCCGAGCAGTACTTC. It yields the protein CASFRTGGAEQYF.

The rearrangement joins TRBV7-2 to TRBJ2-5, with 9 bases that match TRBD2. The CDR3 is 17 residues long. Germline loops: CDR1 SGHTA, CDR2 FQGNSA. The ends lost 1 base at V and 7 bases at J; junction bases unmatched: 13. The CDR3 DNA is TGTGCCAGCAGCTTAGTAGCCAGCGGGAGGCTGGGGGGGACCCAGTACTTC. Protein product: CASSLVASGRLGGTQYF.

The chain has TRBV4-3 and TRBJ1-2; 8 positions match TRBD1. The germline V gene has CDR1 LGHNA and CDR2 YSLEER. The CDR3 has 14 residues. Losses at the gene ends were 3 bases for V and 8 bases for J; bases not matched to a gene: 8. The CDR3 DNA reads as TGCGCCAGCAGCCATAGACAGGGGTCGGACGGCTACACCTTC. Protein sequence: CASSHRQGSDGYTF.

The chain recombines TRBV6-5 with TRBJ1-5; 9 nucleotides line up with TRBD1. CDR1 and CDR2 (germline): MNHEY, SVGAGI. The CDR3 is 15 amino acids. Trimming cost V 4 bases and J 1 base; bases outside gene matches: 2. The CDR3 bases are TGTGCCAGCAGTTCCACAGGGGGCAGCAATCAGCCCCAGCATTTT. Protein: CASSSTGGSNQPQHF.

The CDR3 DNA reads as TGTGCCAGCAGTCCACTCCGGGACAGGGGATGGGGCACCGGGGAGCTGTTTTTT. Translated: CASSPLRDRGWGTGELFF. V and J are TRBV27 and TRBJ2-2; 10 positions agree with TRBD1. CDR1 is MNHEY and CDR2 is SMNVEV in the germline V gene (reference sequence). The trim removed 5 bases at V and 4 bases at J, leaving 13 bases unmatched. CDR3 length: 18 residues.

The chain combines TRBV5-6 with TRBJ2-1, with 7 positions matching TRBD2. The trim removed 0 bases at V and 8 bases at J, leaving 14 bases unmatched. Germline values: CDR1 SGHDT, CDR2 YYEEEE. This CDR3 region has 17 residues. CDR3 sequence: CASSLASWREFGDEQFF. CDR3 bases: TGTGCCAGCAGCTTGGCCTCTTGGCGGGAGTTTGGTGATGAGCAGTTCTTC.

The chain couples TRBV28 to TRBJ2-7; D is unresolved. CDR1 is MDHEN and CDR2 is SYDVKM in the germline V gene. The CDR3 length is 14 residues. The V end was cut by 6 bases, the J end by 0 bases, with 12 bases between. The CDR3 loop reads CASSPDPPSYEQYF. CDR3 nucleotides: TGTGCCAGCAGCCCGGACCCCCCCTCCTACGAGCAGTACTTC.

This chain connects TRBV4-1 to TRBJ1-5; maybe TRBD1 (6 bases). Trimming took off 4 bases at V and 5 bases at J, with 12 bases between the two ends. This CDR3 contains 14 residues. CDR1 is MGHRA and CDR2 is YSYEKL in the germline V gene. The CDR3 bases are TGCGCCAGCAGCCTCGTAGCAGGGGATCAGCCCCAGCATTTT. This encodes CASSLVAGDQPQHF.

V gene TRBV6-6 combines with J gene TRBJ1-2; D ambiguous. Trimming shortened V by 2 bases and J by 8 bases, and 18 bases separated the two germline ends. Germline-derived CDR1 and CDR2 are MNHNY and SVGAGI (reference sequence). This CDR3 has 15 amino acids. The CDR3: CASSYRPDYSVGYTF. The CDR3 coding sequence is TGTGCCAGCAGTTACAGACCAGACTACAGTGTGGGCTACACCTTC.

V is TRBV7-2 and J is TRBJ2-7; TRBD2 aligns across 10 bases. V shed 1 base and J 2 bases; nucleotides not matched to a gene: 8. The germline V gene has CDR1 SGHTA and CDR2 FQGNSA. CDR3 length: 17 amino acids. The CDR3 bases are TGTGCCAGCAGCTTAGAGGGTAGTAGCGGGAGGCCCTACGAGCAGTACTTC. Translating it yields CASSLEGSSGRPYEQYF.

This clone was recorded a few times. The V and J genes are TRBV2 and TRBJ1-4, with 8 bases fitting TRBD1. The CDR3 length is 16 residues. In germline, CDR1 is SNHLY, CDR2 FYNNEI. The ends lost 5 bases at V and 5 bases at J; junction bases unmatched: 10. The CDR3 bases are TGTGCCAGCAGTTATTATGGACAGGGTGGGAATGAAAAACTGTTTTTT. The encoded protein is CASSYYGQGGNEKLFF.

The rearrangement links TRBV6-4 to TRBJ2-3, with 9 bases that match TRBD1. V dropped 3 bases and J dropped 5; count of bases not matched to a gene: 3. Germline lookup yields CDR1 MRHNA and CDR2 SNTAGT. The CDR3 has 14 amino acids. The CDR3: CASSEGQGGDTQYF. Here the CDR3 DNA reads TGTGCCAGCAGTGAGGGACAGGGCGGAGATACGCAGTATTTT.

In DNA form, the CDR3 reads TGTGCCAGCAGCAAACGGCAGTCTGGGGCCAACGTCCTGACTTTC. Its translation: CASSKRQSGANVLTF. This chain joins TRBV5-4 and TRBJ2-6, with D unclear. The CDR3 has 15 residues. The V end was cut by 4 bases, the J end by 1 base, with 9 bases between. Germline V gene lookup returns CDR1 SGHNT and CDR2 YYREEE (reference sequence).

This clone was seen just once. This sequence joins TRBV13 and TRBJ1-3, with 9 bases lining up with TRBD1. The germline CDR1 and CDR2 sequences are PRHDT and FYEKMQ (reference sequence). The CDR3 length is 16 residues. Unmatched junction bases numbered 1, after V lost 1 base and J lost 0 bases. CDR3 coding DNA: TGTGCCAGCAGCTTAGCACAGGGGGCCTCTGGAAACACCATATATTTT. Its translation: CASSLAQGASGNTIYF.

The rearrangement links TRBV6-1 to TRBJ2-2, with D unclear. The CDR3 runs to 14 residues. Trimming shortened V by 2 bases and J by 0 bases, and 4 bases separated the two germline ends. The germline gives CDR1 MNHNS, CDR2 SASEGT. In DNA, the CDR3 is TGTGCCAGCAGTGAACAGTCGAACACCGGGGAGCTGTTTTTT. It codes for CASSEQSNTGELFF.

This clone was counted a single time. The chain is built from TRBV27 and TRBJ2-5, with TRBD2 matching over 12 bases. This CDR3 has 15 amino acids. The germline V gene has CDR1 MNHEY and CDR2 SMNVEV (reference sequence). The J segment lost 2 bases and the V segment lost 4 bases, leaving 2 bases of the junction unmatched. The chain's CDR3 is CASSYGTSGQETQYF. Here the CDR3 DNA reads TGTGCCAGCAGTTACGGGACTAGCGGGCAAGAGACCCAGTACTTC.